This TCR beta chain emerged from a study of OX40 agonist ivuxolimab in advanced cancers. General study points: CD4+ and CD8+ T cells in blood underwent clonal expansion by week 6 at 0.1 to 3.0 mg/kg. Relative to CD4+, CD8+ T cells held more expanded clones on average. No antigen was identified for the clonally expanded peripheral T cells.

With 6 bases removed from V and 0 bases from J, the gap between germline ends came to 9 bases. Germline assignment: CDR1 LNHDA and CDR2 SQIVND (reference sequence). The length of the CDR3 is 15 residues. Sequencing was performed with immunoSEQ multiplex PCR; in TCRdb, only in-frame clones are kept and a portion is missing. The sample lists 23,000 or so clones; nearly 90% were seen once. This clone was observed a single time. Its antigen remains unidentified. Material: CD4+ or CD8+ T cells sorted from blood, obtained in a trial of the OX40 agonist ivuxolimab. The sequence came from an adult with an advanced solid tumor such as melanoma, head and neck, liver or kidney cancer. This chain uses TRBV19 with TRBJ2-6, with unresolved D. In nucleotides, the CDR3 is TGTGCCAGTAGAAAATACCACTCTGGGGCCAACGTCCTGACTTTC. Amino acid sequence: CASRKYHSGANVLTF.